Each of the 21 T cell receptor beta chains below was sequenced from the same sample in a study of CXCR3-negative and CXCR3-positive naive CD8 T cells. Study results and limitations: Naive cells positive for CXCR3 carried more hydrophobic TRB CDR3s than CXCR3-negative ones.

The antigens of these receptors remain unknown. UMI-labeled TRB cDNA libraries were prepared by 5' RACE. Each CDR3 protein gets one entry in TCRdb, which reprocessed the 5' RACE reads and gives no DNA. Here the sample table reports approximately 140,000 distinct CDR3 sequences. Sequencing used naive CXCR3+ CD8+ T cells from blood. As for subset: CD45RO-CCR7+CD27+CD95- naive CD8+ T cells expressing CXCR3 (TNR3+). These receptors all stem from a human donor in good health. Some clones in this sample may be carry-over from other donors' samples.

The rearrangement joins TRBV7-8 to TRBJ1-5; TCRdb picks TRBD1, but there is no DNA to check that call. The CDR3 has 18 residues. Germline CDR1 and CDR2: SGHVS and FQNEAQ. This chain's CDR3 is CASSLGKTGQYSNQPQHF. The variable domain in full, completed from reference TRBV7-8 and TRBJ1-5, reads GAGVSQSPRYKVAKRGQDVALRCDPISGHVSLFWYQQALGQGPEFLTYFQNEAQLDKSGLPSDRFFAERPEGSVSTLKIQRTQQEDSAVYLCASSLGKTGQYSNQPQHFGDGTRLSIL.

The rearrangement links TRBV28 to TRBJ2-1; TCRdb picks TRBD2, but there is no DNA to check that call. CDR1 and CDR2 (germline): MDHEN, SYDVKM. The CDR3 has 15 amino acids. CDR3: CASRLGLADYNEQFF. Full variable domain (outside the CDR3, taken from reference TRBV28 and TRBJ2-1): DVKVTQSSRYLVKRTGEKVFLECVQDMDHENMFWYRQDPGLGLRLIYFSYDVKMKEKGDIPEGYSVSREKKERFSLILESASTNQTSMYLCASRLGLADYNEQFFGPGTRLTVL.

V and J are TRBV7-9 and TRBJ1-4; TCRdb's D call, TRBD1, is unchecked because there is no DNA. The CDR3 runs to 12 residues. Germline V lookup: CDR1 SEHNR, CDR2 FQNEAQ (reference sequence). CDR3 region: CASSRPDEKLFF. Looking up the rest from reference TRBV7-9 and TRBJ1-4 gives the full variable domain: DTGVSQNPRHKITKRGQNVTFRCDPISEHNRLYWYRQTLGQGPEFLTYFQNEAQLEKSRLLSDRFSAERPKGSFSTLEIQRTEQGDSAMYLCASSRPDEKLFFGSGTQLSVL.

The chain links TRBV6-5 to TRBJ2-1; checking the TCRdb D call of TRBD1 is not possible without DNA. This CDR3 has 15 amino acids. In germline, CDR1 is MNHEY, CDR2 SVGAGI. CDR3 sequence reads: CASSSGRNPYNEQFF.

V is TRBV7-9 and J is TRBJ2-2; TCRdb indicates TRBD1, and absent DNA this call remains unverified. The CDR3 spans 17 residues. Germline V gene sequence: CDR1 SEHNR, CDR2 FQNEAQ (reference sequence). CDR3: CASSLEEGGLNTGELFF.

The chain is built from TRBV5-1 and TRBJ1-1. The CDR3 consists of 13 residues. The germline V gene encodes CDR1 SGHRS and CDR2 YFSETQ. The CDR3 protein is CASSSDSHTEAFF.

The CDR3 spells CASSTGLAGAAYNEQFF. The chain carries TRBV7-9 and TRBJ2-1; TCRdb designates TRBD2, a call that cannot be tested without DNA. This CDR3 has 17 residues. Germline CDR1 reads SEHNR; CDR2 reads FQNEAQ (reference sequence). Filled out from reference TRBV7-9 and TRBJ2-1, the complete variable domain reads DTGVSQNPRHKITKRGQNVTFRCDPISEHNRLYWYRQTLGQGPEFLTYFQNEAQLEKSRLLSDRFSAERPKGSFSTLEIQRTEQGDSAMYLCASSTGLAGAAYNEQFFGPGTRLTVL.

The chain employs TRBV2 and TRBJ2-3; the D call of TRBD1 rests on TCRdb alone, since no DNA is present to check it. The CDR3 contains 13 residues. Per germline, CDR1 SNHLY and CDR2 FYNNEI. This CDR3 reads CASSEDNRVTQYF.

The chain is built from TRBV28 and TRBJ2-4; no DNA is available, so the TRBD1 call from TCRdb remains unchecked. Germline V gene sequence: CDR1 MDHEN, CDR2 SYDVKM. CDR3 length: 17 residues. This CDR3 reads CASSFWAGQGSVNIQYF.

The gene calls are TRBV4-1 and TRBJ1-1. Germline lookup yields CDR1 MGHRA and CDR2 YSYEKL. CDR3 length: 14 residues. The CDR3 is CASSQTEGITEAFF.

The rearrangement uses TRBV28 and TRBJ2-1; absent DNA, TCRdb's TRBD1 call cannot be checked. This CDR3 comprises 14 residues. Germline CDR1 reads MDHEN; CDR2 reads SYDVKM. The CDR3 region is CASSLFLARDEQFF.

V usage is TRBV29-1 and J usage is TRBJ2-2. The CDR3 consists of 12 residues. CDR1 and CDR2 (germline): SQVTM, ANQGSEA. CDR3 residues: CSVEVWTGELFF.

The CDR3 region is CASGLFGTQYF. V usage is TRBV12-5 and J usage is TRBJ2-3. CDR3 length: 11 residues. Germline V gene lookup returns CDR1 LGHNT and CDR2 FRNRAP.

The chain carries TRBV11-2 and TRBJ2-7; there is no DNA to check the TCRdb D call of TRBD1. The CDR3 totals 15 residues. The germline V gene has CDR1 SGHAT and CDR2 FQNNGV. Here the CDR3 reads CASSAWTGLRGEQYF.

The J gene is TRBJ2-1, the V gene TRBV27. CDR1 and CDR2 (germline): MNHEY, SMNVEV (reference sequence). The CDR3 contains 13 residues. The CDR3 sequence is CASSLGTLSEQFF.

The chain couples TRBV29-1 to TRBJ2-3; as DNA is missing, the TRBD1 call by TCRdb cannot be tested. From germline, CDR1 is SQVTM and CDR2 ANQGSEA. The CDR3 is 13 amino acids. The CDR3 spells CSVLDRGFDTQYF.

The CDR3 spells CSPTGTSGYGYTF. The chain uses TRBV20-1 and TRBJ1-2; TCRdb calls TRBD1, which cannot be checked without DNA. CDR1 is DFQATT, CDR2 SNEGSKA, per germline (reference sequence). This CDR3 has 13 residues.

This rearrangement joins TRBV12-3 or TRBV12-4 to TRBJ2-1; TCRdb's D call of TRBD2 is untestable without DNA. This CDR3 is built from 18 residues. The CDR3 spells CASSFSPLFTGIDNEQFF.

The J gene is TRBJ1-2, the V gene TRBV5-1; the D call from TCRdb, TRBD1, cannot be confirmed without DNA. This CDR3 comprises 15 residues. Per germline, CDR1 SGHRS and CDR2 YFSETQ. CDR3 residues: CASSLAPGDVHGYTF.

The chain has TRBV29-1 and TRBJ1-1; TCRdb selects TRBD1, and the lack of DNA leaves this call unchecked. The CDR3 sequence is 13 residues long. Germline CDR1 SQVTM, CDR2 ANQGSEA. CDR3 loop: CSVAGGDSTEAFF.

The V gene is TRBV7-9, the J gene TRBJ2-7; the TCRdb D gene call, TRBD1, has no DNA to confirm it. This CDR3 region has 16 residues. Germline lookup yields CDR1 SEHNR and CDR2 FQNEAQ (reference sequence). The CDR3 protein is CASSSYRTGVTYEQYF.